Listed below are T cell receptor beta chains from one sample, sequenced in a study of T-cell reconstitution after alpha-beta-depleted transplantation in children. Using its own MiXCR run on the PCR reads, TCRdb lists one record per CDR3 protein. Of about 490,000 distinct CDR3 sequences listed, about 10% are singletons. Sequences were derived from PBMCs, sampled before TCRalphabeta/CD19-depleted stem cell transplant. The source is a child aged 2-15 years with inherited bone marrow failure, due to receive a stem cell transplant. Both conserved end residues are part of each CDR3. The D gene is left open where the match is weak. Not all rows give a size; the values are once, few, many and, for expanded clones, a class.

v_gene: TRBV5-4
len: 15
j_gene: TRBJ2-3
abundance: few
d_gene: NA
CDR3aa: CASSLEVQPTDTQYF
CDR3nt: TGTGCCAGCAGCTTGGAGGTCCAACCCACAGATACGCAGTATTTT

v_gene: TRBV12-3/TRBV12-4
len: 15
j_gene: TRBJ2-1
abundance: many
d_gene: TRBD2
CDR3aa: CASSLSGDYYNEQFF
CDR3nt: TGTGCCAGCAGTTTATCGGGGGACTACTACAATGAGCAGTTCTTC

v_gene: TRBV4-1
len: 13
j_gene: TRBJ2-3
abundance: many
d_gene: NA
CDR3aa: CASSQTSTDTQYF
CDR3nt: TGCGCCAGCAGCCAAACTAGCACAGATACGCAGTATTTT

v_gene: TRBV20-1
len: 14
j_gene: TRBJ1-2
abundance: NA
d_gene: TRBD1
CDR3aa: CSARAPGQGQGYTF
CDR3nt: TGCAGTGCTAGGGCACCGGGACAGGGACAGGGCTACACCTTC

v_gene: TRBV6-5
len: 16
j_gene: TRBJ2-7
abundance: many
d_gene: NA
CDR3aa: CASSSPGTSNPYEQYF
CDR3nt: TGTGCCAGCAGTTCTCCCGGGACATCCAATCCCTACGAGCAGTACTTC

v_gene: TRBV12-3/TRBV12-4
len: 12
j_gene: TRBJ1-6
abundance: many
d_gene: NA
CDR3aa: CASSFQSSPLHF
CDR3nt: TGTGCCAGCAGTTTTCAGAGTTCACCCCTCCACTTT

v_gene: TRBV2
len: 12
j_gene: TRBJ1-2
abundance: NA
d_gene: NA
CDR3aa: CASKEVGYGYTF
CDR3nt: TGTGCCAGCAAAGAAGTGGGCTATGGCTACACCTTC

v_gene: TRBV20-1
len: 12
j_gene: TRBJ2-7
abundance: many
d_gene: NA
CDR3aa: CSAKRDSYEQYF
CDR3nt: TGCAGTGCTAAGAGGGACTCCTACGAGCAGTACTTC

v_gene: TRBV5-5
len: 14
j_gene: TRBJ2-5
abundance: many
d_gene: TRBD2
CDR3aa: CASTLAGREETQYF
CDR3nt: TGTGCCAGCACCTTAGCGGGACGGGAAGAGACCCAGTACTTC

v_gene: TRBV25-1
len: 16
j_gene: TRBJ2-5
abundance: many
d_gene: TRBD1
CDR3aa: CASSEWTGTGKETQYF
CDR3nt: TGTGCCAGCAGTGAATGGACCGGGACAGGAAAAGAGACCCAGTACTTC

v_gene: TRBV5-1
len: 13
j_gene: TRBJ2-1
abundance: many
d_gene: NA
CDR3aa: CASRVYSYNEQFF
CDR3nt: TGCGCCAGCAGGGTCTACTCCTACAATGAGCAGTTCTTC

v_gene: TRBV29-1
len: 13
j_gene: TRBJ2-2
abundance: many
d_gene: NA
CDR3aa: CSVEQGRPGELFF
CDR3nt: TGCAGCGTTGAACAGGGAAGGCCCGGGGAGCTGTTTTTT

v_gene: TRBV7-9
len: 14
j_gene: TRBJ1-2
abundance: many
d_gene: TRBD1
CDR3aa: CASSLYRGNYGYTF
CDR3nt: TGTGCCAGCAGCTTGTACAGGGGCAACTATGGCTACACCTTC

v_gene: TRBV5-1
len: 14
j_gene: TRBJ2-7
abundance: many
d_gene: NA
CDR3aa: CASSLFNGVYEQYF
CDR3nt: TGCGCCAGCAGCCTATTCAATGGGGTTTACGAGCAGTACTTC

v_gene: TRBV30
len: 14
j_gene: TRBJ2-1
abundance: NA
d_gene: NA
CDR3aa: CAWSVQAGYNEQFF
CDR3nt: TGTGCCTGGAGTGTACAGGCGGGCTACAATGAGCAGTTCTTC

v_gene: TRBV12-3/TRBV12-4
len: 15
j_gene: TRBJ2-2
abundance: many
d_gene: NA
CDR3aa: CASRTEPTSLGELFF
CDR3nt: TGTGCCAGCAGGACGGAACCAACATCTCTCGGGGAGCTGTTTTTT

v_gene: TRBV10-3
len: 13
j_gene: TRBJ2-7
abundance: many
d_gene: TRBD1
CDR3aa: CAISIMTGNEQYF
CDR3nt: TGTGCCATCAGTATAATGACAGGGAACGAGCAGTACTTC

v_gene: TRBV9
len: 14
j_gene: TRBJ2-7
abundance: NA
d_gene: TRBD1
CDR3aa: CASNHRGKGGEQYF
CDR3nt: TGTGCCAGCAACCACAGGGGGAAGGGTGGCGAGCAGTACTTC

v_gene: TRBV24-1
len: 17
j_gene: TRBJ2-2
abundance: NA
d_gene: NA
CDR3aa: CATTPWRRGGNTGELFF
CDR3nt: TGTGCCACCACCCCCTGGAGGAGGGGAGGGAACACCGGGGAGCTGTTTTTT

v_gene: TRBV12-3/TRBV12-4
len: 15
j_gene: TRBJ1-2
abundance: few
d_gene: NA
CDR3aa: CASSPEQASNYGYTF
CDR3nt: TGTGCCAGCAGTCCCGAACAGGCGTCTAACTATGGCTACACCTTC

v_gene: TRBV5-1
len: 14
j_gene: TRBJ1-2
abundance: NA
d_gene: TRBD1
CDR3aa: CASSHPGQGDGYTF
CDR3nt: TGCGCCAGCAGCCATCCGGGACAGGGGGATGGCTACACCTTC

v_gene: TRBV5-1
len: 14
j_gene: TRBJ2-5
abundance: many
d_gene: NA
CDR3aa: CASSFGPNQETQYF
CDR3nt: TGCGCCAGCAGCTTCGGACCGAACCAAGAGACCCAGTACTTC

v_gene: TRBV7-2
len: 13
j_gene: TRBJ2-1
abundance: NA
d_gene: NA
CDR3aa: CASSRDFSNEQFF
CDR3nt: TGTGCCAGCAGCCGGGACTTCTCCAATGAGCAGTTCTTC

v_gene: TRBV11-2
len: 17
j_gene: TRBJ1-2
abundance: many
d_gene: NA
CDR3aa: CASSLVGGAGDLYGYTF
CDR3nt: TGTGCCAGCAGCTTAGTGGGGGGGGCCGGCGACCTCTATGGCTACACCTTC

v_gene: TRBV4-2
len: 13
j_gene: TRBJ2-1
abundance: few
d_gene: NA
CDR3aa: CASSQVALDEQFF
CDR3nt: TGTGCCAGCAGCCAAGTCGCGCTTGATGAGCAGTTCTTC

v_gene: TRBV7-8
len: 19
j_gene: TRBJ2-7
abundance: few
d_gene: TRBD2
CDR3aa: CASSTPYGSSGMIRGEQYF
CDR3nt: TGTGCCAGCAGCACACCTTACGGATCTAGCGGGATGATACGGGGCGAGCAGTACTTC